This TCR beta chain was identified during a study of identical twins. Healthy Caucasians supplied all donations. This clonotype was detected ten times or more. With 4 bases removed from V and 6 bases from J, the gap between germline ends came to 11 bases. This CDR3 spans 13 amino acids. Template switching introduced a universal primer site, and the cDNA bore unique molecular identifiers. MiXCR was run by TCRdb on the 5' RACE reads, yielding one entry per CDR3 protein. The data hold more than 1.5 million distinct CDR3 sequences, with roughly 35% observed a single time. The chain couples TRBV12-3 or TRBV12-4 to TRBJ2-3; no reliable D call. The sequence was collected from a newborn girl in good health. Sequences were obtained from cord blood. CDR3 in DNA: TGTGCCAGCAGTTCGCACCCTAGGGATACGCAGTATTTT. It encodes CASSSHPRDTQYF.